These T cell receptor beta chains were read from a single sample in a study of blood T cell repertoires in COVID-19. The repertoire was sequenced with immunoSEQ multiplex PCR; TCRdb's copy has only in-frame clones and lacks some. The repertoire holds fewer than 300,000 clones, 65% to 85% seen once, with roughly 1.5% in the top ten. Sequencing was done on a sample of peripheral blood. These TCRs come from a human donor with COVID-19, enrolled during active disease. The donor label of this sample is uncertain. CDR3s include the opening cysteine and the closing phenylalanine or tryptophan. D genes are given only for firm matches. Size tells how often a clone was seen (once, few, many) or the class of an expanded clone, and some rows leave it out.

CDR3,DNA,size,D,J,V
CASSLGTGEQETQYF,TGTGCCAGCAGTTTGGGGACAGGAGAACAAGAGACCCAGTACTTC,few,TRBD1,TRBJ2-5,TRBV27
CASRGPGTSGPYEQYF,TGTGCCAGCAGGGGGCCGGGGACTAGCGGACCCTACGAGCAGTACTTC,NA,TRBD2,TRBJ2-7,TRBV7-9
CSVDETGDVSEAFF,TGCAGCGTTGACGAGACAGGGGATGTTTCTGAAGCTTTCTTT,NA,TRBD1,TRBJ1-1,TRBV29-1
CASSPAGTSSYEQYF,TGTGCCAGCAGCCCAGCCGGGACTAGCTCCTACGAGCAGTACTTC,NA,TRBD2,TRBJ2-7,TRBV3-1/TRBV3-2
CASSTDSPYEQYF,TGTGCCAGCAGCACGGACTCCCCCTACGAGCAGTACTTC,few,NA,TRBJ2-7,TRBV7-2
CASSKEGITTPLHF,TGTGCCAGTAGTAAGGAGGGGATAACTACACCCCTCCACTTT,NA,NA,TRBJ1-6,TRBV19
CASSPRSGGLTDTQYF,TGTGCCAGCAGCCCCCGATCAGGGGGCTTGACAGATACGCAGTATTTT,once,TRBD1,TRBJ2-3,TRBV11-3
CAISSGTGNQPQHF,TGTGCCATCAGTTCCGGGACAGGGAATCAGCCCCAGCATTTT,NA,TRBD1,TRBJ1-5,TRBV10-3
CASSIGGSFSNEQFF,TGCGCCTCCTCGATCGGCGGGAGTTTTAGCAATGAGCAGTTCTTC,NA,TRBD2,TRBJ2-1,TRBV5-1
CASSHLRGLAGETDTQYF,TGTGCCAGCAGCCACCTCCGAGGACTAGCGGGAGAGACAGATACGCAGTATTTT,NA,TRBD2,TRBJ2-3,TRBV14
CASSFQGAGELFF,TGTGCCAGCAGCTTTCAGGGGGCCGGGGAGCTGTTTTTT,NA,TRBD1,TRBJ2-2,TRBV7-3
CASSLMTGNAGELFF,TGCGCCAGCAGCTTAATGACAGGGAACGCCGGGGAGCTGTTTTTT,NA,TRBD1,TRBJ2-2,TRBV5-1
CASSLGLGQTNEKLFF,TGTGCCAGCAGCCTCGGGCTTGGACAGACTAATGAAAAACTGTTTTTT,NA,NA,TRBJ1-4,TRBV6-2/TRBV6-3
CASSPGTGVYEQYF,TGCGCCAGCAGCCCCGGGACAGGGGTGTACGAGCAGTACTTC,NA,TRBD1,TRBJ2-7,TRBV5-1
CAWTQVEYNEQFF,TGTGCCTGGACGCAGGTCGAATACAATGAGCAGTTCTTC,NA,NA,TRBJ2-1,TRBV30